This TCR beta chain was captured by sequencing in a study of blood T cell repertoires in COVID-19. Measured with immunoSEQ multiplex PCR; TCRdb has only the in-frame clones, and not every one. The sample consists of about 160,000 clones, 80% of them appearing once. The CDR3 is made up of 15 amino acids. The germline V gene encodes CDR1 KGHSH and CDR2 LQKENI. The trim removed 6 bases at V and 11 bases at J, leaving 18 bases unmatched. Participants spanned ages roughly 18 to 90 years and resided in 20 to 25 US areas. Clinical history reported by participants formed the basis on which cohorts were assigned. Each recovered donor of Cohort 3 presented with two negative PCRs, clearance, or symptom resolution.

Material: PBMCs or T cells enriched from blood (not recorded which). The TCR originated in an older woman who had recovered from COVID-19. The chain employs TRBV18 and TRBJ1-2; TRBD1 matches at 7 bases. The CDR3 spells CASSPGGLGSIGYTF. DNA for the CDR3: TGTGCCAGCTCCCCAGGGGGACTCGGGTCTATCGGATACACCTTC.